The present entry profiles one T cell receptor (beta chain) with its context. No cognate antigen has been identified for it. Per-base quality was not reported, and no clone a single base away is much larger than it. The data were obtained in a study of cytomegalovirus exposure and HLA in healthy donors (dated by TCRdb to about 2017). About the investigation overall: An earlier analysis of about 530 of the donors reported 250 to 300 Gb of sequence data and around 100 million unique TCR beta sequences obtained from 180 million or so T cells. All discovery cohort repertoires had been generated on a single sequencing platform. Genome-wide SNP genotypes for about 60% of the roughly 670 donors were used in a later genetic analysis, which treated that subset as a discovery cohort. Of the approximately 400 genotyped donors, about 80% fell in the genetic ancestry cluster associated with self-reported Caucasian donors. In an earlier analysis of over 550 of the donors, high-throughput TCR beta sequencing was used to judge whether each TCR beta V gene segment behaved as functional or pseudogenic. Donor age, sex, ethnicity and CMV serostatus were compiled together with the repertoire data. The number of typed donors differed by locus: 629-630 for A, B, C, DRB1 and DQB1; some 500 for DQA1; some 590 for DPA1; and around 450 for DPB1. Besides the first cohort of roughly 700 subjects, a separate validation cohort made up of 120 different subjects was used. The study profiled the T cell repertoires of 550 to 700 subjects by immunosequencing and related them to cytomegalovirus serostatus. On average, roughly 240,000 unique TCR beta nucleotide sequences were sequenced per donor among about 400 genotyped donors of the cohort, with roughly 18% of those sequences being non-productive. In a later analysis, previously published TCR beta repertoires from about 670 donors were re-analyzed and high-resolution HLA genotyping was added so that TCR occurrence patterns could be studied. Rather than drawing on any new phenotypic data, the later analysis identified candidate immune exposures from TCR beta sequences and the way those sequences occurred across donors. The aim of the study was to test whether cataloging public T cell receptors could identify signatures of past pathogen exposure. HLA typing covered class I and class II loci at four-digit resolution. About 280 gigabases of sequencing data and tens of millions of unique TCR sequences were included in an early release covering about 600 HLA-typed donors. Four or five DR-DQ haplotypes were handled as single units for association and clustering, since linkage in the cohort was strong. To predict cytomegalovirus infection status, the study brought together high-throughput TCR immunosequencing, statistical association of individual TCRs with disease status, and machine learning. Paper-wide results and their limitations: Most TCR sequences were seen in very few donors, while some public TCRs were found in many individuals. When HLA alleles, especially DR and DQ, strongly co-occurred, TCR associations were difficult to assign to individual alleles. An association between a missense DCLRE1C variant and V-gene and J-gene trimming of TCR beta chains was found in a later genetic analysis and replicated in an independent cohort. According to a later analysis, parvovirus B19, influenza, CMV and Epstein-Barr virus appeared linked to several top co-occurrence clusters. Most CMV-associated TCR beta chains appeared to be HLA-restricted in a later analysis, and the HLA associations seemed to be driven largely by CMV exposure. A later analysis associated some 17,000 TCR beta sequences with specific HLA alleles at a false discovery rate of 0.05. The sequencing pipeline was judged likely to have produced a cluster of highly shared sequence variants as a technical artifact. Broadly in line with IMGT annotations, most TCR beta V segments showed up in productive rearrangements about 90% or about 30% of the time in an earlier analysis of a few hundred of the donors. In a later genetic analysis, fewer N-insertions in productive TCRs were reported among donors in an Asian-associated ancestry cluster than the 666-donor mean. This cohort had only TCR beta chains sequenced, and the lack of alpha or paired-chain data limited which features could be detected. Because HLA typing was missing for some donors at each locus, association tests included only the typed subset. Some IMGT-functional V segments, including TRBV6-2 and TRBV6-3, could not be distinguished by the 87-base-pair reads and were therefore excluded. The classifier was reported to diagnose cytomegalovirus status with high specificity and sensitivity in both the original cohort and the validation cohort. A further reported finding was that TCR beta sequences accurately predicted the HLA-A and HLA-B alleles for most subjects in the first cohort. In the study, about 150 TCR beta chains were listed as associated with cytomegalovirus. A later analysis found that HLA-associated TCR beta chains were more clonally expanded and had lower generation probabilities than equally common non-associated chains. A later analysis found that TCR association rates varied across HLA loci, with DRB1 alleles showing the most associated TCRs and HLA-C alleles the fewest. Presence/absence analyses assumed roughly uniform sequencing depth across donors, an assumption that may not hold. Three of the identified cytomegalovirus-associated TCR beta chains were confirmed in vitro to be specific for cytomegalovirus antigens. The earlier analysis of 587 of the donors excluded 15 to 20 rarely observed V segments, including chromosome 9 orphons, because counts were too low. CMV serostatus was the only immune exposure information available for the cohort. The authors suggested that the approach could potentially be extended to other disease states and immunological phenotypes. Correlated functional status among segregating V segments might reflect linkage disequilibrium, but an unknown experimental factor could not be ruled out.

Library preparation employed the immunoSEQ multiplex PCR assay. For the multiplex PCR, a mixture combining 60 forward primers for TCR Vbeta segments and 13 reverse primers for TCR Jbeta segments was used. The CDR3 region of rearranged TCR beta genes was amplified from genomic DNA by a multiplex PCR assay. The amplified TCR beta libraries were sequenced on the Illumina HiSeq System as 87-base-pair reads. As for the authors' bioinformatics: A later analysis tallied around 80 million unique TCR beta chains across the roughly 610 repertoires, and some 10 million of those chains were shared by two or more donors. Raw reads were error-corrected and collapsed into unique sequences with a nearest-neighbor algorithm that merged closely related sequences to remove PCR and sequencing errors. To assign V, D and J gene segments, CDR3 sequences were aligned to IMGT reference sequences. For a sequence to be retained, a match of at least six nucleotides to both a V gene segment and a J gene segment was required. A rearrangement counted as productive if the CDR3 had no stop codons and remained in frame with V and J, and every other rearrangement counted as non-productive. Following IMGT convention, CDR3 was defined as the stretch from the second conserved V-encoded cysteine to the conserved J-encoded phenylalanine. In an earlier analysis of around 570 of the donors, sequences lacking an unambiguous match to a single V gene segment were excluded. In an earlier analysis of roughly 600 of the donors, a V segment was called functional when productive rearrangements were above 56.7%, and segregating when the standard deviation between donors exceeded 5%. A statistical classification framework was developed to diagnose cytomegalovirus status using the catalog of TCR beta chain sequences. In a later analysis, V and J genes were assigned by comparing TCR nucleotide sequences against IMGT/GENE-DB human TR gene sequences. A later analysis assigned CDR3 sequences and most-parsimonious VDJ recombination scenarios with the TCRdist pipeline. In a later analysis, each TCR beta chain was defined by its CDR3 amino acid sequence together with its V-gene family, and reads without a unique V-gene family were excluded. To address suspected cross-contamination and a sequencing artifact, a later analysis removed around 600 highly shared, low-generation-probability nucleotide sequences. In a later analysis, a clonal expansion index was calculated for each public chain from normalized within-repertoire ranks of inferred template counts. A later analysis computed generation probabilities with a VDJ recombination model fitted to out-of-frame rearrangements, and checked the results against IGoR. In a later analysis, hypergeometric tests were used to score TCR-TCR, TCR-HLA and TCR-CMV co-occurrence, with a repertoire-size bias correction applied to TCR pairs. In a later analysis, false discovery rates were estimated by permuting HLA or CMV assignments 20 times. A later analysis grouped co-occurring TCRs with DBSCAN, adding TCRdist sequence similarity when clustering within HLA-allele-positive subsets. Repertoires with fewer than 30,000 or more than 120,000 public chains were left out of co-occurrence clustering, as were about five repertoires with anomalous nucleotide sharing. Here the immuneACCESS table is served through TCRdb, limited to in-frame sequences with V and J called. Missing clones are a known gap in these copies; in checked studies unresolved V genes cover under half, and the rest lacks a known reason. That table supplies the V and J calls and clone size; D and trimming were determined from the DNA. This sample comprises 150,000 to 200,000 clones, over 70% of them detected only once. The ten largest clonotypes hold about 2.2% of the sample.

The cohort was made up of roughly 670 healthy bone marrow donors. Cohort members were all nominally healthy when sampled, although unrecorded immune exposures were likely present. The donor tested CMV seronegative and was one of the 352 seronegative cohort members. A peripheral blood sample was collected from each donor, and TCR beta sequencing was performed on peripheral blood mononuclear cells. Genomic DNA extraction from the blood cell samples was performed with the Qiagen DNeasy Blood Extraction Kit. Between the V and J ends, shortened by 4 bases and 4 bases respectively, the junction contains 13 bases. From its cysteine to its phenylalanine, the CDR3 spans 14 amino acids. The read is trimmed to its CDR3 DNA, 42 bases read in frame from base 1. According to the germline V gene, CDR1 reads SNHLY and CDR2 reads FYNNEI.

This clonotype was obtained from a woman aged 30 to 39 in good health and CMV-seronegative. The V and J genes are TRBV2 and TRBJ2-5; a tentative D call is TRBD1 (5 bases match). Sequences were obtained from PBMCs. The CDR3 protein sequence reads: CASSGQGPGETQYF. Here is the DNA: TGTGCCAGCAGTGGGCAGGGCCCGGGAGAGACCCAGTACTTC.